This T cell receptor beta chain was captured by sequencing in a study of T cells in Graves' hyperthyroidism and ophthalmopathy. Study-level results: Model predictions of ophthalmopathy came a median approximately 6.5 months before onset.

The CDR3 is 14 amino acids. Germline values: CDR1 LNHDA, CDR2 SQIVND (reference sequence). Trimming took off 1 base at V and 2 bases at J, with 8 bases between the two ends. Patients were excluded for uncontrolled infection, other autoimmune disease, pregnancy or lactation. The diagnoses drew upon clinical symptoms, serum thyroxine and TRAb, thyroid ultrasound and orbital computed tomography. Notes on this clonotype: Its target is not known.

TCR beta CDR3 regions were amplified from RNA. A first-round RT-PCR of the TCR CDR3 used the HTBI primer set. From the multiplex PCR reads, TCRdb called clonotypes with MiXCR, one entry per CDR3 protein. The top ten hold under 8% of the sample, which has 600,000 to 700,000 distinct CDR3 sequences, over 40% seen once. The chain carries TRBV19 and TRBJ1-1; D not certain. This TCR derives from an adult man with Graves' disease, either hyperthyroidism or ophthalmopathy (not recorded which). Sequenced: peripheral blood or thyroid tissue (not recorded which). CDR3 nucleotides: TGTGCCAGTAGTATAGGGCCGGCTAACACTGAAGCTTTCTTT. Translated, it gives CASSIGPANTEAFF.